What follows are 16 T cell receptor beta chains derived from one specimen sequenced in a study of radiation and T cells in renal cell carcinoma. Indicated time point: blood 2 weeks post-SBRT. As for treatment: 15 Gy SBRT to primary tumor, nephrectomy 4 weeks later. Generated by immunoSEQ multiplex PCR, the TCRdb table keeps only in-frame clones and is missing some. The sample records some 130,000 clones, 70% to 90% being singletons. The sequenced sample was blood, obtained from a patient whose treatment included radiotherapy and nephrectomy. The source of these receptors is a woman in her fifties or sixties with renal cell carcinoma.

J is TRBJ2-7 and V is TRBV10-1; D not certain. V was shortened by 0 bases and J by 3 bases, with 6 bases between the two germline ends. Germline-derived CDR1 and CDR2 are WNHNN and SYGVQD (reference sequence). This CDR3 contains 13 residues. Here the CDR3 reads CASSESTIYEQYF. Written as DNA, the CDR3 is TGCGCCAGCAGTGAGTCGACAATCTACGAGCAGTACTTC.

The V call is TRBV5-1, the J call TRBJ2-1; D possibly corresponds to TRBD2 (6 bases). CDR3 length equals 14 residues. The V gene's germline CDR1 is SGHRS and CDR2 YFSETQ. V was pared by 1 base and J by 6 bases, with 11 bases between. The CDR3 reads CASSLSGLSNEQFF. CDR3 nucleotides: TGCGCCAGCAGCTTGAGCGGGCTGAGCAATGAGCAGTTCTTC.

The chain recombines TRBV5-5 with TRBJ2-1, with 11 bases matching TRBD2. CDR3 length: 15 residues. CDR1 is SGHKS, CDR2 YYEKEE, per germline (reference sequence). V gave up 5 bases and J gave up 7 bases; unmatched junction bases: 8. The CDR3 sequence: CASSPTSGSRNEQFF. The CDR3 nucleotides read TGTGCCAGCAGTCCAACTAGCGGGAGTCGAAATGAGCAGTTCTTC.

The CDR3 region has the DNA TGTGCCAGCAGCATGTCGGGACAGGGGACAGGAAACACCATATATTTT. Residues: CASSMSGQGTGNTIYF. The V gene is TRBV9, the J gene TRBJ1-3, with TRBD1 matching over 10 bases. V was pared by 4 bases and J by 4 bases, with 8 bases of the junction left unmatched. In germline, CDR1 is SGDLS, CDR2 YYNGEE. CDR3 length: 16 residues.

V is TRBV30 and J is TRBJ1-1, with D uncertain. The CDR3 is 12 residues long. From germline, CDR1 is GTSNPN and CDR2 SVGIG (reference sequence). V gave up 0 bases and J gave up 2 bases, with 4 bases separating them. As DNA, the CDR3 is TGTGCCTGGAGTGTCGTCAACACTGAAGCTTTCTTT. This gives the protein CAWSVVNTEAFF. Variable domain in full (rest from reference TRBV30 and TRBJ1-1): SQTIHQWPATLVQPVGSPLSLECTVEGTSNPNLYWYRQAAGRGLQLLFYSVGIGQISSEVPQNLSASRPQDRQFILSSKKLLLSDSGFYLCAWSVVNTEAFFGQGTRLTVV.

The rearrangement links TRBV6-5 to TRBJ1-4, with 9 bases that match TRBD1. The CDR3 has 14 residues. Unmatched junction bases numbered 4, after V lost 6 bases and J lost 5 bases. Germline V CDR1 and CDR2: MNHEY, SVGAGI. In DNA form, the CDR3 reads TGTGCCAGCAGACTTGGACAGGGGAATGAAAAACTGTTTTTT. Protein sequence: CASRLGQGNEKLFF.

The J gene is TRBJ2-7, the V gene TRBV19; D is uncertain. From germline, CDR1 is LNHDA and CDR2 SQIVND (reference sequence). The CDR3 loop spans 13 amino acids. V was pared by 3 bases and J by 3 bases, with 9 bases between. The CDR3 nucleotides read TGTGCCAGTAGTATGGGTGTAGGCTACGAGCAGTACTTC. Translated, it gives CASSMGVGYEQYF.

In DNA form, the CDR3 reads TGTGCCATCAGTACCTCTAGCGGGAGTCTGGAGACCCAGTACTTC. Amino acids: CAISTSSGSLETQYF. This sequence joins TRBV10-3 and TRBJ2-5; 10 nucleotides line up with TRBD2. In germline, CDR1 is ENHRY, CDR2 SYGVKD. The CDR3 extends over 15 amino acids. The ends lost 5 bases at V and 5 bases at J; junction bases unmatched: 8.

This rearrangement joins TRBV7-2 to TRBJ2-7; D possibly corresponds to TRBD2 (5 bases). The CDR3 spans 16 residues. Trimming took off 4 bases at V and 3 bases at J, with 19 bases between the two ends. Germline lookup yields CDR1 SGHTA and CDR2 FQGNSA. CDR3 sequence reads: CASSSSFGFAYYEQYF. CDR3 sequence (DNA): TGTGCCAGCAGCTCTAGCTTTGGTTTTGCTTACTACGAGCAGTACTTC.

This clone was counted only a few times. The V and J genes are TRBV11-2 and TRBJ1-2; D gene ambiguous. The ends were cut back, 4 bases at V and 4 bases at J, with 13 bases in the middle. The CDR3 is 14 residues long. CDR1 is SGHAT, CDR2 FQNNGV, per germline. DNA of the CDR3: TGTGCCAGCAGCTCAGTGACTCGCCCCTATGGCTACACCTTC. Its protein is CASSSVTRPYGYTF.

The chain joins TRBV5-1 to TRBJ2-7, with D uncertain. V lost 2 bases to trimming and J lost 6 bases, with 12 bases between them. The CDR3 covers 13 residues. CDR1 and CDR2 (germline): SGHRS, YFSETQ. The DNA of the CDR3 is TGCGCCAGCAGCTTTGCTAACAAGGGCGAGCAGTACTTC. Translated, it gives CASSFANKGEQYF.

This CDR3 is CASRRGRDNYNSPLHF. CDR3 nucleotides: TGTGCCAGCCGCCGGGGGAGGGATAACTATAATTCACCCCTCCACTTT. The genes are TRBV28 and TRBJ1-6; TRBD1 is a possible D gene (5 bases). The length of the CDR3 is 16 residues. Germline values: CDR1 MDHEN, CDR2 SYDVKM. Trimming shortened V by 8 bases and J by 3 bases, and 17 bases separated the two germline ends.

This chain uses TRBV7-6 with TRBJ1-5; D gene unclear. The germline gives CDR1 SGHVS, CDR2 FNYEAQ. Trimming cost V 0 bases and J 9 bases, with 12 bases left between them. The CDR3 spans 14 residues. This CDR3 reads CASSLAIGGPPQHF. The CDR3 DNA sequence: TGTGCCAGCAGCTTAGCAATAGGAGGTCCGCCCCAGCATTTT.

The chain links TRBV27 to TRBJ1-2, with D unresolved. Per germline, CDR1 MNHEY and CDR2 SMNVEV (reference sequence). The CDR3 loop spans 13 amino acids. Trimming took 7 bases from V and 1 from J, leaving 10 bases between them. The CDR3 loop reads CASIYRRNYGYTF. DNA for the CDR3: TGTGCCAGCATCTACCGACGTAACTATGGCTACACCTTC.

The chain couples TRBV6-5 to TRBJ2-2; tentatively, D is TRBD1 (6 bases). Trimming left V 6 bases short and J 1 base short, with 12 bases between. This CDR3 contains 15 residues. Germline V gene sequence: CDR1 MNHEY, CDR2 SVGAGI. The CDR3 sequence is CASSRPDRNTGELFF. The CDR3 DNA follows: TGTGCCAGCAGCCGCCCGGACAGGAACACCGGGGAGCTGTTTTTT.

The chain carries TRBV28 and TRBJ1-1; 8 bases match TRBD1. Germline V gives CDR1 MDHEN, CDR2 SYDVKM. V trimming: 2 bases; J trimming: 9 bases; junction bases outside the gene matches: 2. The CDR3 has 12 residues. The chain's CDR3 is CASSLGRGQAFF. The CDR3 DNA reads TGTGCCAGCAGTTTAGGCAGGGGGCAAGCTTTCTTT.